This T cell receptor (beta chain) was recovered during a study of cytomegalovirus exposure and HLA in healthy donors (dated by TCRdb to between 2016 and 2019). General notes on the study: According to an earlier analysis of several hundred of the donors, 200 million or so T cells yielded 95 million to 140 million unique TCR beta sequences and 276 Gb of sequence data. An early release covering roughly 580 HLA-typed donors comprised about 320 gigabases of sequencing data and 65 million to 100 million unique TCR sequences. Of the roughly 410 genotyped donors, less than 85% were placed in the genetic ancestry cluster associated with self-reported Caucasian donors. The study aimed to test whether cataloging public T cell receptors could reveal signatures of past pathogen exposure. The T cell repertoires of around 670 subjects were profiled by immunosequencing and related to cytomegalovirus serostatus. A separate validation cohort of roughly 130 different subjects was used in addition to the 666-subject first cohort. To predict cytomegalovirus infection status, the study combined high-throughput TCR immunosequencing, statistical association of individual TCRs with disease status, and machine learning. In a later analysis, previously published TCR beta repertoires from 550 to 750 donors were re-analyzed and high-resolution HLA genotyping was added so that TCR occurrence patterns could be studied. In the later analysis, no new phenotypic data were used to find candidate immune exposures; instead, reliance was placed on TCR beta sequences and their occurrence across donors. In an earlier analysis of 587 of the donors, high-throughput TCR beta sequencing was used to judge whether each TCR beta V gene segment behaved as functional or pseudogenic. Donor age, sex, ethnicity and CMV serostatus were compiled together with the repertoire data. In a later genetic analysis, genome-wide SNP genotypes for about three fifths of the roughly 670 donors were used, and that subset was treated as a discovery cohort. Every discovery cohort repertoire had been produced on one sequencing platform. Class I and class II HLA loci were covered by the typing at four-digit resolution. Typing coverage varied by locus: roughly 620-640 donors for A, B, C, DRB1 and DQB1; roughly 520 for DQA1; over 600 for DPA1; fewer than 480 for DPB1. Four to six DR-DQ haplotypes were handled as single units for association and clustering, since linkage in the cohort was strong. On average, over 200,000 unique TCR beta nucleotide sequences were sequenced per donor among about 400 genotyped donors of the cohort, with roughly 18% of those sequences being non-productive.

Overall study results and their limits: Most TCR sequences were observed very rarely across donors, whereas some public TCRs were present in many individuals. Seventeen rarely observed V segments, including chromosome 9 orphons, were excluded from the earlier analysis of some 590 of the donors because counts were too low. Some IMGT-functional V segments, including TRBV6-2 and TRBV6-3, could not be distinguished by the 87-base-pair reads and were therefore excluded. Most CMV-associated TCR beta chains appeared to be HLA-restricted in a later analysis, and the HLA associations seemed to be driven largely by CMV exposure. Compared with equally common non-associated chains, HLA-associated TCR beta chains in a later analysis were more clonally expanded and had lower generation probabilities. At a false discovery rate of 0.05, a later analysis linked fewer than 20,000 TCR beta sequences to specific HLA alleles. Compared with the roughly 670-donor mean, donors in an Asian-associated ancestry cluster had fewer N-insertions in productive TCRs, according to a later genetic analysis. In vitro tests confirmed that a few of the cytomegalovirus-associated TCR beta chains recognize cytomegalovirus antigens. This cohort had only TCR beta chains sequenced, and the lack of alpha or paired-chain data limited which features could be detected. In a later genetic analysis, a missense DCLRE1C variant was associated with V-gene and J-gene trimming of TCR beta chains, and the association was replicated in an independent cohort. According to the authors, the approach could potentially be generalized to other disease states and immunological phenotypes. Cytomegalovirus status was reported to be diagnosed by the classifier with high specificity and sensitivity in both the original and validation cohorts. In an earlier analysis of over 550 of the donors, most TCR beta V segments were observed in productive rearrangements about 87% or about 30% of the time, broadly matching IMGT annotations. Because HLA typing was missing for some donors at each locus, association tests included only the typed subset. In a later analysis, TCR association rates were found to vary across HLA loci, with the most associated TCRs seen for DRB1 alleles and the fewest for HLA-C alleles. The presence/absence analyses assumed that sequencing depth was roughly uniform across donors, and that assumption may not be true. According to a later analysis, parvovirus B19, influenza, CMV and Epstein-Barr virus appeared linked to several top co-occurrence clusters. When HLA alleles, especially DR and DQ, strongly co-occurred, TCR associations were difficult to assign to individual alleles. A further reported finding was that TCR beta sequences accurately predicted the HLA-A and HLA-B alleles for most subjects in the first cohort. Immune exposure information for the cohort was limited to CMV serostatus. A total of roughly 160 TCR beta chains were listed by the study as associated with cytomegalovirus. Correlated functional status among segregating V segments might reflect linkage disequilibrium, but an unknown experimental factor could not be ruled out. A cluster of highly shared sequence variants was judged likely to be a technical artifact of the sequencing pipeline.

Looking up the germline V gene yields CDR1 SNHLY and CDR2 FYNNEI. Trimming accounts for 10 bases at V and 1 base at J, while the number of junction bases matched to no gene is 5. Taken from cysteine to phenylalanine, the CDR3 has 14 residues. Only the CDR3 portion is preserved as DNA: 42 bases, with reading frame beginning at the first base. The cohort was made up of 500 to 850 healthy bone marrow donors. All cohort members were sampled while nominally healthy, although unrecorded immune exposures were likely present. The donor tested CMV seronegative and was one of the 352 seronegative cohort members. A peripheral blood sample was provided by each donor, and peripheral blood mononuclear cells were used for TCR beta sequencing. The Qiagen DNeasy Blood Extraction Kit was used to extract genomic DNA from the blood cell samples. The protocol used for the library was the immunoSEQ multiplex PCR assay. The multiplex PCR relied on a mix of 60 forward primers for TCR Vbeta segments and 13 reverse primers for TCR Jbeta segments. A multiplex PCR assay on genomic DNA amplified the CDR3 region of rearranged TCR beta genes. The amplified TCR beta libraries were sequenced on the Illumina HiSeq System as 87-base-pair reads. Processing in the source paper ran as follows. A later analysis tallied 80 million to 95 million unique TCR beta chains across the 650 to 750 repertoires, and some 12 million of those chains were shared by two or more donors. Raw reads were error-corrected and collapsed into unique sequences with a nearest-neighbor algorithm that merged closely related sequences to remove PCR and sequencing errors. V, D and J gene segments were assigned by aligning CDR3 sequences to IMGT reference sequences. Each retained sequence needed at least a six-nucleotide match to both a V gene segment and a J gene segment. A rearrangement was called productive if the CDR3 had no stop codons and remained in frame with V and J, and every other rearrangement was called non-productive. Following IMGT convention, CDR3 was defined as the stretch from the second conserved V-encoded cysteine up to the conserved J-encoded phenylalanine. Sequences without an unambiguous match to a single V gene segment were excluded from the earlier analysis of 450 to 650 of the donors. In an earlier analysis of 587 of the donors, a V segment was called functional when productive rearrangements were above 56.7%, and segregating when the standard deviation between donors exceeded 5%. To diagnose cytomegalovirus status from the catalog of TCR beta chain sequences, a statistical classification framework was built. A later analysis assigned V and J genes by comparing TCR nucleotide sequences with IMGT/GENE-DB human TR gene sequences. A later analysis assigned CDR3 sequences and most-parsimonious VDJ recombination scenarios with the TCRdist pipeline. In a later analysis, every TCR beta chain was defined by the combination of its CDR3 amino acid sequence and its V-gene family, and reads without a unique V-gene family were dropped. In a later analysis, 450 to 600 highly shared, low-generation-probability nucleotide sequences were removed to address suspected cross-contamination and a sequencing artifact. For each public chain, a later analysis derived a clonal expansion index from normalized ranks of inferred template counts within each repertoire. A later analysis computed generation probabilities with a VDJ recombination model fitted to out-of-frame rearrangements, and checked the results against IGoR. In a later analysis, TCR-TCR, TCR-HLA and TCR-CMV co-occurrence was scored with hypergeometric tests, and a repertoire-size bias correction was applied to TCR pairs. A later analysis estimated false discovery rates by permuting HLA or CMV assignments 20 times. In a later analysis, co-occurring TCRs were grouped using DBSCAN, and TCRdist sequence similarity was added for clustering within HLA-allele-positive subsets. Repertoires with fewer than 30,000 or more than 120,000 public chains were left out of co-occurrence clustering, as were four to six repertoires with anomalous nucleotide sharing. TCRdb stores this immuneACCESS table with in-frame sequences only. Part of the clones is absent; in the studies checked, under half of the shortfall reflects unresolved V genes, and no reason is known for the rest. D and trimming come from the DNA, and the V and J calls and clone size come from that table. Present in this sample are 150,000 to 200,000 clones, under 85% of which were seen just once. 1.5% to 2% of the sample rests with the top ten.

In the case of this clone: This clone's antigen is unknown. Per-base qualities were not stored, and no clone one base away is much larger.

The source of this sequence is a woman aged 30 to 39 in good health and CMV-seronegative. The V and J genes are TRBV2 and TRBJ2-3; 10 junctional bases match TRBD2. The sequenced material came from PBMCs. CDR3 sequence: CATGLARGTDTQYF. The sequence in DNA is TGTGCCACGGGACTAGCGCGAGGCACAGATACGCAGTATTTT.